These 5 T cell receptor beta chains originate from one sample sequenced in a study of OX40 agonist ivuxolimab in advanced cancers. TCRdb's copy holds only in-frame clones and misses some; the assay was immunoSEQ multiplex PCR. This table has about 30,000 clones, 90% to 95% appearing once. Source: CD4+ or CD8+ T cells sorted from blood, taken in a trial of the OX40 agonist ivuxolimab. Receptors originate from an adult with an advanced solid tumor such as melanoma, head and neck, liver or kidney cancer.

The rearrangement links TRBV27 to TRBJ2-7, with 10 nucleotides matching TRBD1. This CDR3 is built from 14 residues. Germline V gene lookup returns CDR1 MNHEY and CDR2 SMNVEV (reference sequence). The V segment lost 3 bases and the J segment 6 bases; nucleotides outside the gene matches: 5. The CDR3 region is CASSFGTGASEQYF. Written as DNA, the CDR3 is TGTGCCAGCAGTTTCGGGACAGGGGCATCCGAGCAGTACTTC.

The chain uses TRBV28 and TRBJ1-4; D unresolved. The CDR3 loop spans 12 amino acids. Trimming cost V 7 bases and J 8 bases, with 11 bases left between them. The V gene's germline CDR1 is MDHEN and CDR2 SYDVKM. The CDR3 region has the DNA TGTGCCAGCACCCGGTTCGGCGAAAAACTGTTTTTT. Protein sequence: CASTRFGEKLFF.

The chain has TRBV7-8 and TRBJ1-1; D remains ambiguous. The CDR3 length is 14 residues. Trimming left V 1 base short and J 4 bases short, with 10 bases between. Germline CDR1 reads SGHVS; CDR2 reads FQNEAQ. CDR3 loop: CASSLVAESTEAFF. The DNA for the CDR3 is TGTGCCAGCAGCTTAGTTGCAGAAAGCACTGAAGCTTTCTTT. The entire variable domain, with the rest obtained from reference TRBV7-8 and TRBJ1-1, is as follows: GAGVSQSPRYKVAKRGQDVALRCDPISGHVSLFWYQQALGQGPEFLTYFQNEAQLDKSGLPSDRFFAERPEGSVSTLKIQRTQQEDSAVYLCASSLVAESTEAFFGQGTRLTVV.

V gene TRBV5-4 combines with J gene TRBJ1-2; D is undetermined. V gave up 6 bases and J gave up 4 bases, with 19 bases separating them. There are 15 residues in the CDR3. CDR1 and CDR2 (germline): SGHNT, YYREEE (reference sequence). The CDR3 is CASIHIPGKTYGYTF. CDR3 in DNA: TGTGCCAGCATTCATATACCAGGAAAGACCTATGGCTACACCTTC. The full variable domain, with the rest looked up from reference TRBV5-4 and TRBJ1-2, is ETGVTQSPTHLIKTRGQQVTLRCSSQSGHNTVSWYQQALGQGPQFIFQYYREEENGRGNFPPRFSGLQFPNYSSELNVNALELDDSALYLCASIHIPGKTYGYTFGSGTRLTVV.

This clone was found a few times. The V gene is TRBV7-8, the J gene TRBJ1-5; D is unresolved. Trimming left V 2 bases short and J 0 bases short, with 5 bases between. Germline V lookup: CDR1 SGHVS, CDR2 FQNEAQ. This CDR3 comprises 14 residues. The CDR3 DNA is TGTGCCAGCAGCTTAACCTATAGCAATCAGCCCCAGCATTTT. It is translated as CASSLTYSNQPQHF.